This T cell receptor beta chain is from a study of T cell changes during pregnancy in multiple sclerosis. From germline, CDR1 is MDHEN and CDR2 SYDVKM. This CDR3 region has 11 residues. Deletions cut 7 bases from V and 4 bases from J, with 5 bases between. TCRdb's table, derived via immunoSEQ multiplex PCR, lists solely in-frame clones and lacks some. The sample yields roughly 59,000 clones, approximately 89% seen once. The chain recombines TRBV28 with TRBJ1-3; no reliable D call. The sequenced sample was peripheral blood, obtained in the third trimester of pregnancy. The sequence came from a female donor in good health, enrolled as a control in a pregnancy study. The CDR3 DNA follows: TGTGCCAGCACCACAGGAAACACCATATATTTT. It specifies CASTTGNTIYF.